This T cell receptor beta chain was identified in a study of blood T cell repertoires in COVID-19. Study-wide context: There were acute and convalescent COVID-19 samples, and they came from the United States, Italy and Spain. PBMCs, B-cell-depleted T cells, or T cells provided the cDNA or gDNA that made up the material.

The trim removed 0 bases at V and 0 bases at J, leaving 4 bases unmatched. Per germline, CDR1 MNHEY and CDR2 SVGEGT. The CDR3 is 17 amino acids. Original processing notes: By means of reference gene primer amplification, nucleated cell counts were estimated. The protocol was immunoSEQ multiplex PCR, while the TCRdb copy is restricted to in-frame clones and leaves out a portion. The V and J calls and clone size come from that table; D and trimming were worked out from the DNA. The repertoire has some 71,000 clones, 90% of them found once; the top ten carry under 6.5%. The sample holds one count of this clone.

This sequence joins TRBV6-2 or TRBV6-3 and TRBJ2-1; TRBD1 matches at 8 bases. The clonotype was recovered from a woman aged 18-29 years with acute or convalescent COVID-19. The sample taken for sequencing was peripheral blood. The CDR3 sequence: CASSYSTGQGSYNEQFF. The CDR3 DNA is TGTGCCAGCAGTTACTCCACCGGACAGGGCTCCTACAATGAGCAGTTCTTC.